This passage covers 22 T cell receptor beta chains from one sample sequenced in a study of read filtering for tumor transcriptome and immune sequencing. The library was built from about 370 ng RNA with molecular barcoded adaptors for alpha/delta and beta/gamma chains. TCRdb re-analysed the reads in MiXCR, keeping a single row per CDR3 protein. The repertoire holds about 58,000 distinct CDR3 sequences, around 12% seen once, with 16% in the top ten. The sequencing input was a population of CD138-negative cells sorted from bone marrow. These TCRs come from a donor aged 40 or over with multiple myeloma.

On this clonotype: This may be a read error, as it is one base from a much larger clone. This sequence joins TRBV4-1 and TRBJ2-5; 11 nucleotides align to TRBD2. This CDR3 comprises 18 residues. The germline gives CDR1 MGHRA, CDR2 YSYEKL. In DNA, the CDR3 is TGCGCCGGCAGCCAAGATCTCCCGACTAGCGGGGACCCGGAGACCCAGTACTTC. Its translation: CAGSQDLPTSGDPETQYF.

In the case of this clonotype: With a much larger clone just one base away, this may be a read error. V usage is TRBV5-1 and J usage is TRBJ2-7, with 7 bases matching TRBD1. Germline CDR1 and CDR2: SGHRS and YFSETQ. CDR3 length equals 15 residues. The CDR3 region is CAISLEPGGPLEQYF. The CDR3 coding sequence is TGCGCCATCAGCTTGGAACCAGGGGGTCCCCTCGAGCAGTACTTC. The variable domain in full, with the rest retrieved from reference TRBV5-1 and TRBJ2-7, is KAGVTQTPRYLIKTRGQQVTLSCSPISGHRSVSWYQQTPGQGLQFLFEYFSETQRNKGNFPGRFSGRQFSNSRSEMNVSTLELGDSALYLCAISLEPGGPLEQYFGPGTRLTVT.

Notes on this clonotype: A much larger clone differs from this one at a single base, so this may be a read error. This chain connects TRBV27 to TRBJ2-7, with 8 bases fitting TRBD2. Germline CDR1 is MNHEY and CDR2 is SMNVEV (reference sequence). Trimming at V came to 8 bases and at J to 2 bases, leaving 2 bases not matched to a gene. This CDR3 is built from 12 residues. In nucleotides, the CDR3 is TGTGCCAGCTATAGCGGGGCCTACGAGCAGTACTTC. Its protein is CASYSGAYEQYF.

With respect to this clonotype: A read error is possible here, since a much larger clone lies one base away. This likely comes from a read error, as the CDR3 has no conserved phenylalanine or tryptophan at its end. This chain links TRBV5-1 with TRBJ2-1; 7 nucleotides match TRBD1. V shed 4 bases and J 4 bases; nucleotides not matched to a gene: 5. This CDR3 is 14 amino acids long. Per the germline V gene, CDR1 is SGHRS and CDR2 is YFSETQ. CDR3 amino acids: CASSPGTEYNEQFS. The CDR3 nucleotides are TGCGCCAGCAGCCCCGGGACAGAGTACAATGAGCAGTTCTCC.

V usage is TRBV7-2 and J usage is TRBJ1-1; D is possibly TRBD1 (5 bases). The germline gives CDR1 SGHTA, CDR2 FQGNSA. This CDR3 is 11 amino acids long. V shed 5 bases and J shed 10 bases, with 11 bases lying between them. In DNA form, the CDR3 reads TGTGCCAGCAGCGGGGGTCGCGGAGCTTTCTTT. Translation gives CASSGGRGAFF.

This clonotype has ten or more counts. The chain joins TRBV3-1 to TRBJ1-5; 9 bases align to TRBD1. V lost 2 bases and J lost 0; bases outside the gene matches: 11. The germline gives CDR1 LGHDT, CDR2 YNNKEL (reference sequence). The CDR3 runs to 19 residues. DNA of the CDR3: TGTGCCAGCAGCCAATCGGACAGGGGTCCCCTTTATAGCAATCAGCCCCAGCATTTT. Protein sequence: CASSQSDRGPLYSNQPQHF.

Of note for this clonotype: No conserved phenylalanine or tryptophan is present at the end of the CDR3, so a read error is the likely explanation. No DNA is shown, since the ends of the CDR3 on it are uncertain; the CDR3 is the one TCRdb lists. V gene TRBV7-2 combines with J gene TRBJ1-5; the table names TRBD1, a call not compared with the DNA. Per the germline V gene, CDR1 is SGHTA and CDR2 is FQGNSA. The CDR3 contains 14 residues when both ends are counted. This CDR3 is CASSKQGGVQPQHL.

This clonotype was picked up a small number of times. Here the CDR3 omits its conserved ending phenylalanine or tryptophan, so a read error is the likely source. This chain uses TRBV30 with TRBJ1-1, with D tentatively TRBD1 (5 bases). Germline values: CDR1 GTSNPN, CDR2 SVGIG (reference sequence). The CDR3 covers 16 residues. CDR3 bases: TGTGCCTGGAGTGTACCACCGGGGGGAGGGTTAACTGAGGCTTTCCTT. Protein: CAWSVPPGGGLTEAFL.

This clonotype was counted at least ten times. The rearrangement links TRBV4-1 to TRBJ1-1, with D unclear. This CDR3 spans 14 amino acids. V lost 4 bases and J 6 bases, leaving 15 bases between the germline ends. Germline V gene data show CDR1 as MGHRA and CDR2 as YSYEKL. The CDR3 here is CASSRGGPQSEAFF. The CDR3 coding sequence is TGCGCCAGCAGCCGAGGCGGGCCTCAATCTGAAGCTTTCTTT.

This clonotype was counted at least ten times. The genes are TRBV7-9 and TRBJ2-7; 8 bases line up with TRBD2. V was pared by 7 bases and J by 7 bases, with 12 bases of the junction left unmatched. Germline V lookup: CDR1 SEHNR, CDR2 FQNEAQ (reference sequence). The CDR3 spans 14 residues. The DNA of the CDR3 is TGTGCCAGCACCCATTCGGGGGGGCGCTGGGAGCAGTACTTC. Translated, it gives CASTHSGGRWEQYF.

This clonotype was observed many times. The DNA of the CDR3 is TGCAGCGTCGTCCAAAGGAGGACTAGCACAGATACGCAGTATTTT. This gives the protein CSVVQRRTSTDTQYF. The chain joins TRBV29-1 to TRBJ2-3, with D perhaps matching TRBD2 (5 bases). The CDR3 has 15 residues. Germline CDR1 reads SQVTM; CDR2 reads ANQGSEA. V was shortened by 6 bases and J by 0 bases, with 16 bases between the two germline ends.

On this clonotype: This may come from a read error, since a much larger clone is one base off. This rearrangement joins TRBV6-5 to TRBJ1-1; 7 nucleotides line up with TRBD1. The CDR3 is made up of 14 amino acids. Germline V gives CDR1 MNHEY, CDR2 SVGAGI. DNA of the CDR3: TGTGTCAGCAGTCCCGGAGGGGGCACAACTGAAGCTTTCTTT. Translating it yields CVSSPGGGTTEAFF.

This clonotype was counted at least ten times. The chain couples TRBV27 to TRBJ1-5; D might be TRBD1 (6 bases). There are 19 residues in the CDR3. The V and J ends lost 6 bases and 6 bases respectively, with 30 bases between them. Germline V gene sequence: CDR1 MNHEY, CDR2 SMNVEV (reference sequence). CDR3 DNA sequence: TGTGCCAGCAGCCCCGGGCTCGGATTCGAAGGGCCAGGGGTTCAGCCCCAGCATTTT. Its translation is CASSPGLGFEGPGVQPQHF.

This clonotype was observed at least ten times. The V gene is TRBV7-9, the J gene TRBJ1-5; D not resolved. CDR1 and CDR2 from the germline V gene are SEHNR and FQNEAQ (reference sequence). There are 14 residues in the CDR3. The V end was cut by 3 bases, the J end by 7 bases, with 13 bases between. CDR3 region: CASSFESLEQPQHF. In DNA form, the CDR3 reads TGTGCCAGCAGCTTTGAGTCGCTGGAGCAGCCCCAGCATTTT. Full variable domain (remainder filled in from reference TRBV7-9 and TRBJ1-5): DTGVSQNPRHKITKRGQNVTFRCDPISEHNRLYWYRQTLGQGPEFLTYFQNEAQLEKSRLLSDRFSAERPKGSFSTLEIQRTEQGDSAMYLCASSFESLEQPQHFGDGTRLSIL.

This clonotype has ten or more counts. V and J are TRBV7-3 and TRBJ2-7; the match to TRBD2 covers 7 bases. The CDR3 runs 15 residues. Per the germline V gene, CDR1 is SGHTA and CDR2 is FQGTGA. Germline trimming cut 5 bases from V and 5 bases from J; bases unmatched to any gene: 12. This CDR3 reads CASSRDGGMLDEQYF. The CDR3 DNA sequence: TGTGCCAGCAGCCGGGACGGGGGGATGCTAGACGAGCAGTACTTC.

This clonotype was counted many times. V usage is TRBV7-2 and J usage is TRBJ2-3; D ambiguous. This CDR3 is 16 amino acids long. Germline CDR1 reads SGHTA; CDR2 reads FQGNSA. Trimming removed 1 base from V and 0 bases from J, with 11 bases in between. Here the CDR3 DNA reads TGTGCCAGCAGCTTAGTAGCCAGATCTAGCACAGATACGCAGTATTTT. Protein product: CASSLVARSSTDTQYF.

In its sample, this clonotype was seen once. This rearrangement joins TRBV20-1 to TRBJ1-5; 9 bases fit TRBD1. This CDR3 is built from 12 residues. With 7 bases clipped from V and 5 bases from J, the junction kept 3 bases outside the gene matches. Germline CDR1 reads DFQATT; CDR2 reads SNEGSKA (reference sequence). CDR3 coding DNA: TGCAGTGTAGACAGGGGGGATCAGCCCCAGCATTTT. It is translated as CSVDRGDQPQHF.

There are many counts of this clonotype. The V gene is TRBV5-1, the J gene TRBJ1-1, with 12 bases lining up with TRBD1. CDR1 is SGHRS and CDR2 is YFSETQ in the germline V gene. Unmatched junction bases numbered 7, after V lost 3 bases and J lost 4 bases. The CDR3 has 16 amino acids. In DNA, the CDR3 is TGCGCCAGCAGCTCCCGGGACAGGGGGCTCGGCACTGAAGCTTTCTTT. This sequence encodes CASSSRDRGLGTEAFF. Based on the CDR3 plus reference TRBV5-1 and TRBJ1-1, the full variable domain is KAGVTQTPRYLIKTRGQQVTLSCSPISGHRSVSWYQQTPGQGLQFLFEYFSETQRNKGNFPGRFSGRQFSNSRSEMNVSTLELGDSALYLCASSSRDRGLGTEAFFGQGTRLTVV.

On this clonotype: This clone may be a read error of a much larger clone one base away. The rearrangement joins TRBV20-1 to TRBJ2-3, with D possibly TRBD1 on 5 matching bases. The germline V gene has CDR1 DFQATT and CDR2 SNEGSKA (reference sequence). CDR3 size: 15 residues. V lost 5 bases, J lost 5 bases, and 20 bases lay in between. CDR3 sequence: CSAPSRQGVQDTQYF. Here the CDR3 DNA reads TGCAGTGCTCCCAGTCGTCAGGGCGTTCAAGATACGCAGTATTTT.

This clonotype was counted ten times or more. The chain carries TRBV19 and TRBJ2-2, with TRBD1 matching 10 bases. Germline V gives CDR1 LNHDA, CDR2 SQIVND (reference sequence). CDR3 length: 16 amino acids. The V and J ends lost 4 bases and 7 bases, in that order; junction bases with no gene match: 9. CDR3 region: CASSTTGTGAVGELFF. Here the CDR3 DNA reads TGTGCCAGTAGTACCACCGGGACAGGGGCGGTCGGGGAGCTGTTTTTT.

This clonotype was seen repeatedly, ten times or more. The chain couples TRBV10-1 to TRBJ1-4, with D hard to call. Germline V gene sequence: CDR1 WNHNN, CDR2 SYGVQD (reference sequence). The V gene lost 2 bases and the J gene lost 5 bases, with 6 bases spanning the gap. The CDR3 has 13 amino acids. In DNA, the CDR3 is TGCGCCAGCAGTGAGAACTTCAATGAAAAACTGTTTTTT. It encodes CASSENFNEKLFF.

About this clonotype itself: A much more abundant neighbour one base away suggests this may be a read error. The CDR3 bases are TGTGCCAGCAGTTTAGGCCCTAGCGGGGGCACCGGGGAGCCGTTTTTT. Translating gives CASSLGPSGGTGEPFF. The chain uses TRBV12-3 or TRBV12-4 and TRBJ2-2, with 10 bases matching TRBD2. This CDR3 is 16 amino acids long.